This is a list of T cell receptor beta chains from one sample in a study of T-cell reconstitution after alpha-beta-depleted transplantation in children. TCRdb re-called the PCR reads with MiXCR, one entry per CDR3 protein. The repertoire holds roughly 170,000 distinct CDR3 sequences, with roughly 7.5% as singletons. Here the sequenced sample was PBMCs from the stem cell graft donor, taken from the stem cell graft. These receptors originate from a human donor who donated a stem cell graft to a child with Wiskott-Aldrich syndrome. CDR3s include the opening cysteine and the closing phenylalanine or tryptophan. Fields, in order: V gene, J gene, clone size, D gene, CDR3 protein, CDR3 DNA. The D gene is left open where the match is weak. Not every row has a clone size; where given, it reads once, few, many or a size class.

V: TRBV9
J: TRBJ2-2
size: many
D: NA
CDR3: CASSVPGIGPTITGELFF
DNA: TGTGCCAGCAGCGTTCCGGGAATAGGGCCGACGATCACCGGGGAGCTGTTTTTT

V: TRBV30
J: TRBJ2-1
size: many
D: TRBD1
CDR3: CAWSVGTGDDNEQFF
DNA: TGTGCCTGGAGTGTAGGGACAGGGGACGACAATGAGCAGTTCTTC

V: TRBV12-3/TRBV12-4
J: TRBJ1-5
size: many
D: NA
CDR3: CASRNYPDSNQPQHF
DNA: TGTGCCAGCAGAAATTACCCCGATAGCAATCAGCCCCAGCATTTT

V: TRBV7-9
J: TRBJ1-2
size: NA
D: NA
CDR3: CARGPGLLGYTF
DNA: TGTGCCAGGGGCCCCGGGCTCCTGGGCTACACCTTC

V: TRBV5-1
J: TRBJ1-2
size: many
D: NA
CDR3: CASSSEGGVNLQGYTF
DNA: TGCGCCAGCAGCTCCGAAGGAGGGGTTAATTTACAGGGCTACACCTTC

V: TRBV6-5
J: TRBJ2-3
size: many
D: TRBD2
CDR3: CASSYRGLVNTDTQYF
DNA: TGTGCCAGCAGTTACCGCGGACTAGTAAACACAGATACGCAGTATTTT

V: TRBV20-1
J: TRBJ1-2
size: many
D: NA
CDR3: CSARDMGQHDFNYGYTF
DNA: TGCAGTGCTAGAGATATGGGCCAACACGACTTTAACTATGGCTACACCTTC

V: TRBV27
J: TRBJ2-7
size: many
D: NA
CDR3: CASSLNGDYEQYF
DNA: TGTGCCAGCAGTTTGAACGGGGACTACGAGCAGTACTTC

V: TRBV15
J: TRBJ1-1
size: NA
D: NA
CDR3: CATSYLTETEAFF
DNA: TGTGCCACCAGCTACCTTACAGAGACTGAAGCTTTCTTT

V: TRBV5-1
J: TRBJ1-2
size: many
D: TRBD1
CDR3: CASSLEGQGFYGYTF
DNA: TGCGCCAGCAGCTTGGAGGGACAGGGTTTCTATGGCTACACCTTC

V: TRBV29-1
J: TRBJ2-3
size: many
D: TRBD1
CDR3: CSVGQGTDTQYF
DNA: TGCAGCGTAGGACAGGGCACAGATACGCAGTATTTT

V: TRBV5-5
J: TRBJ1-1
size: many
D: TRBD1
CDR3: CASSTDRGWTEAFF
DNA: TGTGCCAGCAGCACAGACAGGGGTTGGACTGAAGCTTTCTTT

V: TRBV15
J: TRBJ2-7
size: many
D: NA
CDR3: CATSSRQQGLVDYEQYF
DNA: TGTGCCACCAGCAGCCGGCAACAAGGCCTCGTCGATTACGAGCAGTACTTC

V: TRBV20-1
J: TRBJ1-5
size: NA
D: NA
CDR3: CSARGWGGQLYSNQPQHF
DNA: TGCAGTGCTAGAGGGTGGGGTGGGCAGCTTTATAGCAATCAGCCCCAGCATTTT

V: TRBV14
J: TRBJ1-1
size: few
D: NA
CDR3: CASSQMGRAEAFF
DNA: TGTGCCAGCAGCCAAATGGGGCGGGCTGAAGCTTTCTTT

V: TRBV6-5
J: TRBJ1-3
size: many
D: NA
CDR3: CASSSRQGMYGNTIYF
DNA: TGTGCCAGCAGTTCTCGTCAGGGAATGTATGGAAACACCATATATTTT

V: TRBV14
J: TRBJ2-5
size: NA
D: TRBD2
CDR3: CASSPLAGGPGYQETQYF
DNA: TGTGCCAGCAGCCCCCTAGCGGGAGGGCCCGGCTACCAAGAGACCCAGTACTTC

V: TRBV6-1
J: TRBJ2-7
size: many
D: NA
CDR3: CASSTPGRTYEQYF
DNA: TGTGCCAGCAGTACCCCGGGACGGACCTACGAGCAGTACTTC

V: TRBV2
J: TRBJ2-1
size: NA
D: NA
CDR3: CASRGSYNEQFF
DNA: TGTGCCAGCAGGGGGTCCTACAATGAGCAGTTCTTC

V: TRBV29-1
J: TRBJ2-7
size: many
D: TRBD1
CDR3: CSVWDRAYEQYF
DNA: TGCAGCGTTTGGGACAGGGCATACGAGCAGTACTTC

V: TRBV14
J: TRBJ2-1
size: many
D: TRBD1
CDR3: CASSPRGGRARNNEQFF
DNA: TGTGCCAGCAGCCCCCGAGGGGGCAGGGCCAGAAACAATGAGCAGTTCTTC

V: TRBV10-3
J: TRBJ2-2
size: many
D: NA
CDR3: CATAEPGELFF
DNA: TGTGCCACTGCGGAACCCGGGGAGCTGTTTTTT

V: TRBV24-1
J: TRBJ1-5
size: many
D: NA
CDR3: CATSQGNQPQHF
DNA: TGTGCCACCAGTCAGGGCAATCAGCCCCAGCATTTT

V: TRBV5-1
J: TRBJ2-7
size: few
D: NA
CDR3: CASSRVGVTYEQYF
DNA: TGCGCCAGCAGCCGCGTGGGGGTTACCTACGAGCAGTACTTC

V: TRBV7-9
J: TRBJ1-1
size: NA
D: NA
CDR3: CASSPPGAVSEAFF
DNA: TGTGCCAGCAGCCCTCCCGGGGCAGTATCTGAAGCTTTCTTT

V: TRBV5-5
J: TRBJ2-1
size: NA
D: TRBD2
CDR3: CASSLDLAGANEQFF
DNA: TGTGCCAGCAGCTTGGACCTAGCGGGAGCCAATGAGCAGTTCTTC

V: TRBV25-1
J: TRBJ1-2
size: many
D: NA
CDR3: CASQAGWDYGYTF
DNA: TGTGCCAGCCAGGCAGGCTGGGACTATGGCTACACCTTC

V: TRBV11-1
J: TRBJ2-3
size: few
D: TRBD2
CDR3: CASSPGTSGSPKTDTQYF
DNA: TGTGCCAGCAGCCCCGGGACTAGCGGGAGCCCTAAAACAGATACGCAGTATTTT

V: TRBV20-1
J: TRBJ2-2
size: many
D: TRBD2
CDR3: CSADRGGTNTGELFF
DNA: TGCAGTGCTGACCGCGGGGGAACAAACACCGGGGAGCTGTTTTTT

V: TRBV15
J: TRBJ2-7
size: many
D: NA
CDR3: CATSRDSEAYEQSF
DNA: TGTGCCACCAGCAGGGACAGTGAGGCCTACGAGCAGTCCTTC

V: TRBV6-1
J: TRBJ1-2
size: many
D: TRBD1
CDR3: CASKPRDRNYGYTF
DNA: TGTGCCAGCAAACCAAGGGACAGGAACTATGGCTACACCTTC

V: TRBV12-3/TRBV12-4
J: TRBJ1-2
size: many
D: TRBD1
CDR3: CASSRTGRTGYTF
DNA: TGTGCCAGCAGTCGGACAGGGAGGACGGGCTACACCTTC

V: TRBV7-2
J: TRBJ2-5
size: many
D: NA
CDR3: CASLRNFQETQYF
DNA: TGTGCCAGCCTACGGAATTTTCAAGAGACCCAGTACTTC

V: TRBV5-4
J: TRBJ1-1
size: NA
D: NA
CDR3: CASSSPGGKMNTEAFF
DNA: TGTGCCAGCAGCTCCCCCGGGGGAAAAATGAACACTGAAGCTTTCTTT

V: TRBV7-2
J: TRBJ1-2
size: many
D: TRBD1
CDR3: CASSLQGANYGYTF
DNA: TGTGCCAGCAGCTTACAGGGGGCGAACTATGGCTACACCTTC